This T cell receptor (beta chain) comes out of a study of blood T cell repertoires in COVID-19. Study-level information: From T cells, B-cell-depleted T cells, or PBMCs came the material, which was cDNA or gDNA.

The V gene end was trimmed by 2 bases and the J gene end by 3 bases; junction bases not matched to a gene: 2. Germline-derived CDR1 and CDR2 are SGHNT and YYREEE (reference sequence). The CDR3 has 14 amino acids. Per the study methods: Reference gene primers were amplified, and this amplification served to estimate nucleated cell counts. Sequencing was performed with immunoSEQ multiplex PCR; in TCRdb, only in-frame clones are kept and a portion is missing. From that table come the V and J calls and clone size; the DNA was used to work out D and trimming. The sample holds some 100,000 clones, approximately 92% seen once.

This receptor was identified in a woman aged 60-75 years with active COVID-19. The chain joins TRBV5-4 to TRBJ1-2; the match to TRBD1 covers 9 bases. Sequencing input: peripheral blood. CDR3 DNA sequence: TGTGCCAGCAGCTTATGGACAGGGGACTATGGCTACACCTTC. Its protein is CASSLWTGDYGYTF.